This entry lists 25 T cell receptor beta chains sequenced from one sample in a study of blood T cell repertoires in COVID-19. Measured with immunoSEQ multiplex PCR; TCRdb has only the in-frame clones, and not every one. The sample holds hundreds of thousands of clones; approximately 84% are singletons and the top ten take 2.5% to 3.5%. Sequencing was done on a sample of PBMCs or T cells enriched from blood (not recorded which). These receptor sequences come from a woman aged 40 to 49 with acute COVID-19.

The gene calls are TRBV11-3 and TRBJ2-7; 11 bases are a match to TRBD2. This CDR3 spans 15 amino acids. V was clipped by 2 bases and J by 4 bases; unmatched bases: 4. Per germline, CDR1 SGHNT and CDR2 YENEEA. The CDR3 reads CASSLYLAGGYEQYF. CDR3 DNA sequence: TGTGCCAGCAGCTTATATCTAGCGGGAGGATACGAGCAGTACTTC.

A few counts support this clone. V usage is TRBV14 and J usage is TRBJ1-6; no firm D call. Looked up from germline, CDR1 is SGHDN and CDR2 is FVKESK. The CDR3 is 11 residues long. With 5 bases removed from V and 12 bases from J, the gap between germline ends came to 8 bases. The CDR3 protein is CASSSPGPLHF. The CDR3 DNA reads as TGTGCCAGCAGCTCCCCCGGACCCCTCCACTTT.

The chain is built from TRBV6-4 and TRBJ2-1, with 7 bases aligning to TRBD2. The V segment lost 2 bases and the J segment 4 bases; nucleotides outside the gene matches: 5. CDR1 and CDR2 (germline): MRHNA, SNTAGT. This CDR3 region has 15 residues. The DNA of the CDR3 is TGTGCCAGCAGTGACAGGGAGGGCGAATACAATGAGCAGTTCTTC. Encoded protein: CASSDREGEYNEQFF.

The V gene is TRBV5-1, the J gene TRBJ2-3; 13 bases align to TRBD2. CDR1 and CDR2 (germline): SGHRS, YFSETQ. This CDR3 spans 20 amino acids. V shed 7 bases and J 4 bases; nucleotides not matched to a gene: 21. The CDR3 region is CASFDFGLAGDYLRPDTQYF. CDR3 bases: TGCGCCAGCTTTGACTTTGGACTAGCGGGAGATTATCTGCGTCCAGATACGCAGTATTTT.

V is TRBV14 and J is TRBJ2-1; the D gene is possibly TRBD2 (5 bases). CDR1 and CDR2 (germline): SGHDN, FVKESK. This CDR3 region has 15 residues. The ends were cut back, 0 bases at V and 6 bases at J, with 12 bases in the middle. CDR3 DNA sequence: TGTGCCAGCAGCCAAGAAAACCGGGAAAGCAATGAGCAGTTCTTC. Protein product: CASSQENRESNEQFF.

The V call is TRBV30, the J call TRBJ2-1; D is perhaps TRBD2 (6 bases). The CDR3 is 17 amino acids. CDR1 and CDR2 from the germline V gene are GTSNPN and SVGIG (reference sequence). Deletions cut 0 bases from V and 1 base from J, with 16 bases between. The DNA of the CDR3 is TGTGCCTGGAGTGTACAGTTCGGGAGATTTTCCTACAATGAGCAGTTCTTC. It yields the protein CAWSVQFGRFSYNEQFF.

This clone was detected only a few times. The chain joins TRBV9 to TRBJ1-6, with TRBD1 identical over 9 bases. V trimming: 5 bases; J trimming: 7 bases; junction bases outside the gene matches: 7. Looked up from germline, CDR1 is SGDLS and CDR2 is YYNGEE. This CDR3 comprises 15 residues. CDR3 DNA sequence: TGTGCCAGCAGTGGGACAGGGTTCGTAAATTCACCCCTCCACTTT. It encodes CASSGTGFVNSPLHF.

The chain recombines TRBV11-1 with TRBJ2-5; a weak D match, TRBD2 (5 bases). The CDR3 covers 12 residues. Germline V gene data show CDR1 as SGHAT and CDR2 as FQDESV (reference sequence). Trimming stripped 3 bases from V and 5 bases from J, with 7 bases between. CDR3 residues: CASSFTGETQYF. The CDR3 nucleotides read TGTGCCAGCAGCTTTACGGGGGAGACCCAGTACTTC.

CDR3 sequence: CASSRSGIIYEQYF. In DNA form, the CDR3 reads TGTGCCAGCAGCCGGTCCGGGATAATCTACGAGCAGTACTTC. The V and J genes are TRBV11-2 and TRBJ2-7; a weak D match, TRBD2 (5 bases). Per germline, CDR1 SGHAT and CDR2 FQNNGV. CDR3 length: 14 residues. With 5 bases removed from V and 3 bases from J, the gap between germline ends came to 14 bases.

The chain recombines TRBV18 with TRBJ1-3; tentative D call: TRBD1 (5 bases). CDR1 KGHSH and CDR2 LQKENI come from the germline V gene. CDR3 length: 14 residues. Trimming stripped 2 bases from V and 6 bases from J, with 11 bases between. The CDR3 DNA reads TGTGCCAGCTCACCAGCGGGGGTTACAAACACCATATATTTT. It codes for CASSPAGVTNTIYF.

The V gene is TRBV7-2, the J gene TRBJ1-5, with TRBD1 as a possible D gene (5 bases). Germline CDR1 and CDR2: SGHTA and FQGNSA. The CDR3 length is 15 residues. V lost 3 bases and J lost 0, with 9 bases in between. The chain's CDR3 is CASSFAGGSNQPQHF. In DNA form, the CDR3 reads TGTGCCAGCAGCTTCGCGGGGGGTAGCAATCAGCCCCAGCATTTT.

The chain employs TRBV11-3 and TRBJ1-2; 8 bases match TRBD1. V was pared by 6 bases and J by 6 bases, with 6 bases of the junction left unmatched. The CDR3 is made up of 13 amino acids. The germline V gene has CDR1 SGHNT and CDR2 YENEEA. The CDR3 protein is CASSQDRVDGYTF. The CDR3 nucleotides are TGTGCCAGCAGTCAGGACAGGGTTGATGGCTACACCTTC.

The chain uses TRBV24-1 and TRBJ2-1; 9 bases agree with TRBD1. V trimming: 3 bases; J trimming: 5 bases; junction bases outside the gene matches: 7. This CDR3 has 16 residues. Germline CDR1 reads KGHDR; CDR2 reads SFDVKD. The CDR3 loop is CATSDRTGDYHNEQFF. DNA for the CDR3: TGTGCCACCAGTGATCGGACAGGGGACTACCACAATGAGCAGTTCTTC.

This clone was seen a few times. The chain is built from TRBV5-1 and TRBJ1-1; 8 positions agree with TRBD1. The CDR3 length is 15 residues. CDR1 and CDR2 from the germline V gene are SGHRS and YFSETQ. The V gene end was trimmed by 3 bases and the J gene end by 4 bases; junction bases not matched to a gene: 8. DNA of the CDR3: TGCGCCAGCAGCTCAACCGGGACAGGTGCCACTGAAGCTTTCTTT. Its protein product is CASSSTGTGATEAFF.

This clone turned up a few times. The chain has TRBV2 and TRBJ2-7; weak D call: TRBD1 (6 bases). Trimming took 5 bases from V and 0 from J, leaving 14 bases between them. The CDR3 runs to 15 residues. Germline V CDR1 and CDR2: SNHLY, FYNNEI. The CDR3, as DNA: TGTGCCAGCAGTAAAGGACAGTTAGGCTCCTACGAGCAGTACTTC. Its protein is CASSKGQLGSYEQYF.

V and J are TRBV3-1 (or the pseudogene TRBV3-2) and TRBJ2-7; 12 bases align to TRBD2. V lost 1 base to trimming and J lost 0 bases; unmatched junction nucleotides: 7. This CDR3 is built from 18 residues. The V gene's germline CDR1 is LGHDT and CDR2 YNNKEL (reference sequence). The CDR3 DNA follows: TGTGCCAGCAGCCAAGGGCTAGCGGGGGGGTCCAGCTCCTACGAGCAGTACTTC. It translates to CASSQGLAGGSSSYEQYF.

The chain is built from TRBV24-1 and TRBJ2-2; D unresolved. Germline CDR1 KGHDR, CDR2 SFDVKD. The CDR3 covers 12 residues. Trimming cost V 4 bases and J 6 bases, with 5 bases left between them. CDR3 in amino acids: CATSESAGELFF. The CDR3 nucleotides read TGTGCCACCAGTGAATCTGCCGGGGAGCTGTTTTTT.

On this clone itself: Other DNA sequences within the sample encode an identical CDR3. The chain couples TRBV2 to TRBJ2-7; a weak D match, TRBD2 (6 bases). CDR3 length: 13 amino acids. Trimming pared 6 bases from V and 0 bases from J, leaving 9 bases between. CDR1 and CDR2 from the germline V gene are SNHLY and FYNNEI. CDR3 nucleotides: TGTGCCAGCAGGGGGGGATTCTCCTACGAGCAGTACTTC. Amino acids: CASRGGFSYEQYF.

CDR3 DNA sequence: TGTGCCAGCAGCCATAGCGGGAGGGGCCTCTACAATGAGCAGTTCTTC. This codes for CASSHSGRGLYNEQFF. V and J are TRBV7-9 and TRBJ2-1, with TRBD2 identical over 11 bases. V shed 5 bases, J shed 3 bases, and the junction held 6 bases outside the gene matches. Germline V lookup: CDR1 SEHNR, CDR2 FQNEAQ (reference sequence). CDR3 size: 16 residues.

V gene TRBV7-2 combines with J gene TRBJ2-1, with 9 bases fitting TRBD2. Unmatched junction bases numbered 6, after V lost 2 bases and J lost 4 bases. CDR3 length equals 16 residues. CDR1 is SGHTA and CDR2 is FQGNSA in the germline V gene. The CDR3 spells CASSLSSGLAYNEQFF. The CDR3 DNA follows: TGTGCCAGCAGCTTATCCTCGGGACTAGCATACAATGAGCAGTTCTTC.

The chain combines TRBV25-1 with TRBJ2-5, with D uncertain. V lost 4 bases and J 9 bases, leaving 12 bases between the germline ends. The CDR3 spans 12 residues. Per germline, CDR1 MGHDK and CDR2 SYGVNS. In nucleotides, the CDR3 is TGTGCCAGCAGTGGCCCTCCGGCGGCCCAGTACTTC. As protein: CASSGPPAAQYF. Using reference TRBV25-1 and TRBJ2-5 for the parts outside the CDR3, the full variable domain is EADIYQTPRYLVIGTGKKITLECSQTMGHDKMYWYQQDPGMELHLIHYSYGVNSTEKGDLSSESTVSRIRTEHFPLTLESARPSHTSQYLCASSGPPAAQYFGPGTRLLVL.

The chain links TRBV25-1 to TRBJ2-5; the match to TRBD1 covers 8 bases. This CDR3 has 14 amino acids. Trimming took 3 bases from V and 4 from J; bases not matched to a gene: 4. Germline V CDR1 and CDR2: MGHDK, SYGVNS. The CDR3 reads CASSDEGTGETQYF. The CDR3, as DNA: TGTGCCAGCAGTGATGAGGGGACAGGAGAGACCCAGTACTTC.

This rearrangement joins TRBV12-3 or TRBV12-4 to TRBJ1-2; D remains ambiguous. CDR3 length equals 12 residues. V was cut by 7 bases and J by 2 bases, with 8 bases left in between. The CDR3 DNA reads TGTGCCAGCAATTCCAGAAACTATGGCTACACCTTC. It encodes CASNSRNYGYTF.

The chain employs TRBV19 and TRBJ2-6, with D perhaps TRBD1 (5 bases). The germline V and J ends were trimmed by 2 bases and 0 bases, with 14 bases remaining between them. From germline, CDR1 is LNHDA and CDR2 SQIVND (reference sequence). CDR3 size: 18 residues. CDR3 region: CASSIIRQGSSGANVLTF. For the CDR3, the DNA is TGTGCCAGTAGTATAATAAGGCAGGGAAGCTCTGGGGCCAACGTCCTGACTTTC.

V usage is TRBV29-1 and J usage is TRBJ2-3; the D gene is possibly TRBD1 (6 bases). Germline lookup yields CDR1 SQVTM and CDR2 ANQGSEA. Trimming stripped 2 bases from V and 2 bases from J, with 20 bases between. The CDR3 has 17 residues. Written as DNA, the CDR3 is TGCAGCGTTGAAAACCGAGGGGGAAGGTGGAACACAGATACGCAGTATTTT. Protein sequence: CSVENRGGRWNTDTQYF.